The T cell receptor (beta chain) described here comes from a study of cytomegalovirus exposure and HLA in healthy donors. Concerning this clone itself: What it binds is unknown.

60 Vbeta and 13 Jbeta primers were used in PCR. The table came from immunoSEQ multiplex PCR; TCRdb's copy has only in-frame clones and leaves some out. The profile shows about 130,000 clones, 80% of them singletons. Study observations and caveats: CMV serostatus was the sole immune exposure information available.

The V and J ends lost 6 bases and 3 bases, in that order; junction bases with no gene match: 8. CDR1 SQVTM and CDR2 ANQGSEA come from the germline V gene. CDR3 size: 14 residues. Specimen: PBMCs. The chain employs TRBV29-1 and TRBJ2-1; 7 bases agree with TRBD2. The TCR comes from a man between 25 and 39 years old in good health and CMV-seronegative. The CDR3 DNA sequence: TGCAGCGTGAAAGGGGACTACCACTACAATGAGCAGTTCTTC. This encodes CSVKGDYHYNEQFF.